A selection of T cell receptor beta chains follows, all from one sample in a study of blood T cell repertoires in COVID-19. Libraries were prepared by immunoSEQ multiplex PCR; TCRdb keeps only in-frame clonotypes and omits some of them. The sample carries over 150,000 clones, 75% to 80% recorded once. Sequenced: peripheral blood. Every receptor here comes from a man older than 75 with acute or convalescent COVID-19. The CDR3 runs from the conserved cysteine through the conserved F or W. Each record gives: D gene, clone size, V gene, J gene, CDR3 DNA, CDR3 protein. A D gene is named only where the DNA matches it firmly. Clone sizes are given selectively: once, few, many, or a class where the clone is expanded.

TRBD1	-	TRBV5-1	TRBJ2-1	TGCGCCAGCAATGACAGGGGCAGAGGCAATGAGCAGTTCTTC	CASNDRGRGNEQFF
-	-	TRBV6-1	TRBJ2-7	TGTGCCAGCAGTGAATTTGACACACCCTACGAGCAGTACTTC	CASSEFDTPYEQYF
-	-	TRBV6-5	TRBJ2-5	TGTGCCAGCAGTTGGACATTACGGGAGACCCAGTACTTC	CASSWTLRETQYF
-	-	TRBV7-9	TRBJ1-3	TGTGCCTGTCTGGTCGGCTCTGGAAACACCATATATTTT	CACLVGSGNTIYF
TRBD1	many	TRBV19	TRBJ2-1	TGTGCCAGTAGTTTCAATAACAGGGGGAATGAGCAGTTCTTC	CASSFNNRGNEQFF
-	-	TRBV11-3	TRBJ2-3	TGTGCCAGCAGCCCCGGTGGGGCAGCGAGTACAGATACGCAGTATTTT	CASSPGGAASTDTQYF
TRBD1	-	TRBV5-1	TRBJ2-7	TGCGCCAGCAGCTTGAGGACAGGACCTTCCTACGAGCAGTACTTC	CASSLRTGPSYEQYF
-	-	TRBV2	TRBJ1-1	TGTGCCAGCACGCCGGACACTGAAGCTTTCTTT	CASTPDTEAFF
-	-	TRBV18	TRBJ1-1	TGTGCCAGCTCTCAATTGGACTCTCTGAACACTGAAGCTTTCTTT	CASSQLDSLNTEAFF
TRBD2	-	TRBV5-4	TRBJ2-7	TGTGCCAGCAGCTCCTCCATCCTAGCGGGGCGAGCCTACGAGCAGTACTTC	CASSSSILAGRAYEQYF
-	-	TRBV19	TRBJ1-3	TGTGCCAGTAGTATAGCAGGGGCTGGAAACACCATATATTTT	CASSIAGAGNTIYF
-	-	TRBV5-4	TRBJ2-2	TGTGCCAGCAGCTTGGCCGTCCAGGGAGGGAACACCGGGGAGCTGTTTTTT	CASSLAVQGGNTGELFF
TRBD1	once	TRBV5-6	TRBJ1-1	TGTGCCAGCAGCCTCCTAGGGGGGACAGACACTGAAGCTTTCTTT	CASSLLGGTDTEAFF
TRBD1	-	TRBV6-2/TRBV6-3	TRBJ2-1	TGTGCCAGCAGTTACTCAAGGGGGCTAATGGCAAATGAGCAGTTCTTC	CASSYSRGLMANEQFF
TRBD1	-	TRBV29-1	TRBJ1-1	TGCAGCGTTGCCCTTCAGGGGGGAACTGAAGCTTTCTTT	CSVALQGGTEAFF
TRBD1	-	TRBV5-6	TRBJ1-6	TGTGCCAGCAGTACGGGACAGGATAATTCACCCCTCCACTTT	CASSTGQDNSPLHF
TRBD1	-	TRBV2	TRBJ2-5	TGTGCCAGCAGTGAGTTCGGACAGGGTCAAGAGACCCAGTACTTC	CASSEFGQGQETQYF
-	-	TRBV29-1	TRBJ2-1	TGCAGCGTTGGCCTGAGCTCCTACAATGAGCAGTTCTTC	CSVGLSSYNEQFF
TRBD2	-	TRBV4-1	TRBJ2-1	TGCGCCAGCAGCCGGGGACTAGGATCCTACAATGAGCAGTTCTTC	CASSRGLGSYNEQFF
TRBD1	-	TRBV19	TRBJ2-5	TGTGCCAGTAGTCGGACAGGGGGACAAGAGACCCAGTACTTC	CASSRTGGQETQYF
-	-	TRBV2	TRBJ2-5	TGTGCCAGCAGTGAACCCCACATCCAAGAGACCCAGTACTTC	CASSEPHIQETQYF
TRBD2	-	TRBV7-8	TRBJ2-1	TGTGCCAGCACCAGGACTAGCGGGGGTCCCCCCAATGAGCAGTTCTTC	CASTRTSGGPPNEQFF